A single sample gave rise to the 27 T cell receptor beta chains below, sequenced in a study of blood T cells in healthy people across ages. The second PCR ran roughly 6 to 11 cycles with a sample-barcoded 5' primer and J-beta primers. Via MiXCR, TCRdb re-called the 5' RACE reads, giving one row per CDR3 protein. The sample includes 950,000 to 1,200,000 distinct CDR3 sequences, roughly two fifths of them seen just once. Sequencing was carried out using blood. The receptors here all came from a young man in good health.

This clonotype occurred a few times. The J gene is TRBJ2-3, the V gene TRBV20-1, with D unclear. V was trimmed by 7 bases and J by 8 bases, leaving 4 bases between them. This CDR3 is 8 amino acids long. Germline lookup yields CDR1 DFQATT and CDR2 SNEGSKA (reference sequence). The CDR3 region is CSVGTQYF. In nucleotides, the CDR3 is TGCAGTGTTGGTACGCAGTATTTT.

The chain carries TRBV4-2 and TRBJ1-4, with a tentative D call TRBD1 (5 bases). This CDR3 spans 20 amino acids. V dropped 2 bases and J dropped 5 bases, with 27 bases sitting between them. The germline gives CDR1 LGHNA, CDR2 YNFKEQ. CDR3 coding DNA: TGTGCCAGCAGCCAACACTACCCAGGGAGCACCTCCGGAGGAAATGAAAAACTGTTTTTT. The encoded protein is CASSQHYPGSTSGGNEKLFF.

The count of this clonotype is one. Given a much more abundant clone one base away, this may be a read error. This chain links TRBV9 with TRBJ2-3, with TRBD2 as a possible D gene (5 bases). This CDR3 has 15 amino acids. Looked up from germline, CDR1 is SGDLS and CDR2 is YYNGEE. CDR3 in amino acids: CASSGGSTSTDTLYF. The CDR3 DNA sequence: TGTGCCAGCAGCGGAGGGTCCACAAGCACAGATACGCTGTATTTT.

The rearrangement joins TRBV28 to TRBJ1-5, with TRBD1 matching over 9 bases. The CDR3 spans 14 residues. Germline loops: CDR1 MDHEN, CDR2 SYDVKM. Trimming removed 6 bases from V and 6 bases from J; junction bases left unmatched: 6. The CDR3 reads CASRRGQGSQPQHF. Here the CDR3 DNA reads TGTGCCAGCAGGAGAGGACAGGGGAGTCAGCCCCAGCATTTT.

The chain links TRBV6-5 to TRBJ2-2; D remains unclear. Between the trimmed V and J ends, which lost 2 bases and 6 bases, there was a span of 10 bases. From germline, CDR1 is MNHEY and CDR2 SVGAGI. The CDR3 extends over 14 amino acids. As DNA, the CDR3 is TGTGCCAGCAGTTACAATAGTGACCCCGGGGAGCTGTTTTTT. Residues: CASSYNSDPGELFF.

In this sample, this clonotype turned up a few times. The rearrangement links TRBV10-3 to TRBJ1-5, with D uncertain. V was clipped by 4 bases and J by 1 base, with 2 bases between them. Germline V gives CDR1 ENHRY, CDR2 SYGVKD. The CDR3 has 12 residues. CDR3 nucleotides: TGTGCCATCAGTGTGAGCAATCAGCCCCAGCATTTT. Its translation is CAISVSNQPQHF.

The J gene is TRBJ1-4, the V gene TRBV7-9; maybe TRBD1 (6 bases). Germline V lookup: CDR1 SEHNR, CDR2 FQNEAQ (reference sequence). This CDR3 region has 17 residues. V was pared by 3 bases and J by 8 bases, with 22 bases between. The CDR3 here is CASSFTQSGAQGEKLFF. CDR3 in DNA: TGTGCCAGCAGCTTCACTCAAAGTGGGGCACAGGGAGAAAAACTGTTTTTT.

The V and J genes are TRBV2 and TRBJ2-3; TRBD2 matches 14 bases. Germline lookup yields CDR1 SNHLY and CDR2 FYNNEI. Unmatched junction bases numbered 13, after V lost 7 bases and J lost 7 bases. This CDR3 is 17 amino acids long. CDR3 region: CASTYERLAGGTYTQYF. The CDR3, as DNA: TGTGCCAGCACTTACGAAAGACTAGCGGGGGGGACATATACGCAGTATTTT.

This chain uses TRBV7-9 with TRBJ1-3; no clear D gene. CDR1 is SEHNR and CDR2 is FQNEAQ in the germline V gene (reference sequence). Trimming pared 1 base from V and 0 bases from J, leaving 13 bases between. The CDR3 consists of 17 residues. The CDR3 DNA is TGTGCCAGCAGCTTAGTGTCCCTAGGGAACTCTGGAAACACCATATATTTT. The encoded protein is CASSLVSLGNSGNTIYF.

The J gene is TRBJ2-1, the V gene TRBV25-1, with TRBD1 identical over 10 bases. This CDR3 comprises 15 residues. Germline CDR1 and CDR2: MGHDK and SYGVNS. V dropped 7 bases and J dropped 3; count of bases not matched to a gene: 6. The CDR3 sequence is CASNGGTGDYNEQFF. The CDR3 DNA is TGTGCCAGCAACGGAGGGACAGGGGACTACAATGAGCAGTTCTTC.

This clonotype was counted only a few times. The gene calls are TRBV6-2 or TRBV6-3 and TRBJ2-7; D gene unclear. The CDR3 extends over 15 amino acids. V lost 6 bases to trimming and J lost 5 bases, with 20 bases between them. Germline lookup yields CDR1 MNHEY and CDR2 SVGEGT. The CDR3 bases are TGTGCCAGCAGCCCTCCCCGGAGAACGGTCCACGAGCAGTACTTC. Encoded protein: CASSPPRRTVHEQYF.

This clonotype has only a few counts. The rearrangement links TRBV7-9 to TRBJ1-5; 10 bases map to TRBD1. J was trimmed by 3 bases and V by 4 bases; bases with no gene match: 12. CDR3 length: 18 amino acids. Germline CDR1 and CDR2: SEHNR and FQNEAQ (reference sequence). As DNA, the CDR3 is TGTGCCAGCAGCTCCCCACGGGACAGGGGTCTTATCAATCAGCCCCAGCATTTT. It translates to CASSSPRDRGLINQPQHF. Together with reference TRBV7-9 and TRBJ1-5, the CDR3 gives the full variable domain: DTGVSQNPRHKITKRGQNVTFRCDPISEHNRLYWYRQTLGQGPEFLTYFQNEAQLEKSRLLSDRFSAERPKGSFSTLEIQRTEQGDSAMYLCASSSPRDRGLINQPQHFGDGTRLSIL.

The CDR3: CASSQDRGVYNEQYF. CDR3 nucleotides: TGTGCCAGCAGCCAAGACAGGGGAGTCTACAATGAGCAGTACTTC. The chain recombines TRBV4-2 with TRBJ2-5, with D tentatively TRBD1 (6 bases). From germline, CDR1 is LGHNA and CDR2 YNFKEQ. This CDR3 region has 15 residues. V lost 0 bases and J lost 11, with 19 bases in between.

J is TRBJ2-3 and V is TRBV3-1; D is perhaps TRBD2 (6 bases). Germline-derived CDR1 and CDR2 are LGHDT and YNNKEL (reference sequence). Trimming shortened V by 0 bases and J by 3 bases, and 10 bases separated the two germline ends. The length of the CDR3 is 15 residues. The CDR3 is CASSQEGGATDTQYF. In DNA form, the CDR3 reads TGTGCCAGCAGCCAAGAAGGCGGGGCGACAGATACGCAGTATTTT.

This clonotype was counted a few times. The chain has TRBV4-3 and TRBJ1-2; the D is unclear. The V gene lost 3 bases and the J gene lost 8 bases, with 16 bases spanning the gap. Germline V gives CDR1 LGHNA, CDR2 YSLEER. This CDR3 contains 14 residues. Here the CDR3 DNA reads TGCGCCAGCAGCCAGAACGGAGTAGGGATGGGCTACACCTTC. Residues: CASSQNGVGMGYTF.

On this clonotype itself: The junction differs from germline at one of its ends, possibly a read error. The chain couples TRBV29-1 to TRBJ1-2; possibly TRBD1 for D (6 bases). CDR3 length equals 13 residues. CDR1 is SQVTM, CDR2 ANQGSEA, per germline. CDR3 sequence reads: CSARDTSNDGYTF. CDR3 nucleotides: TGCAGCGCGCGGGACACTTCTAACGATGGCTACACCTTC.

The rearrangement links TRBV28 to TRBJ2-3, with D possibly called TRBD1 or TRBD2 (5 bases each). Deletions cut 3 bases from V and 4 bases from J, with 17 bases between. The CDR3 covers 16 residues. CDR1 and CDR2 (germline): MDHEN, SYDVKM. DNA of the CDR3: TGTGCCAGCAGTTTCTCCGGGGCTAGCTTGGCAGATACGCAGTATTTT. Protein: CASSFSGASLADTQYF.

The CDR3: CASSHSLAGVYNEQYF. Written as DNA, the CDR3 is TGCGCCAGCAGCCACAGCCTAGCGGGAGTGTACAATGAGCAGTACTTC. V gene TRBV4-1 combines with J gene TRBJ2-7; TRBD2 agrees at 10 bases. CDR1 and CDR2 (germline): MGHRA, YSYEKL. V shed 3 bases, J shed 7 bases, and the junction held 12 bases outside the gene matches. The CDR3 covers 16 residues.

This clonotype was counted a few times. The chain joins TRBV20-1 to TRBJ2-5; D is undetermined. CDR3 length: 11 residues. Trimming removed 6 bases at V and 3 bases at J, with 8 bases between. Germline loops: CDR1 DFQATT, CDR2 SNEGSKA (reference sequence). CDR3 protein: CSATSKETQYF. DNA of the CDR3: TGCAGTGCGACCAGCAAAGAGACCCAGTACTTC.

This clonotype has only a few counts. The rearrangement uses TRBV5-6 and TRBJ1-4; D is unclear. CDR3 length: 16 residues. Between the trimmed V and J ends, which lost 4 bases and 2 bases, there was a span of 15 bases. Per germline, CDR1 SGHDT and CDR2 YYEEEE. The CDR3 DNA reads TGTGCCAGCAGCCATCGAACTGGCCCGACTAATGAAAAACTGTTTTTT. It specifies CASSHRTGPTNEKLFF.

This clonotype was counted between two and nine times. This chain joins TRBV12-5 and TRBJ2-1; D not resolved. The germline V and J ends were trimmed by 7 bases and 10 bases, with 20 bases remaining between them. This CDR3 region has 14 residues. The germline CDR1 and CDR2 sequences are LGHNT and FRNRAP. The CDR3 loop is CASALVGTLGEQFF. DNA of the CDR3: TGTGCTAGTGCCCTGGTTGGTACGTTGGGGGAGCAGTTCTTC.

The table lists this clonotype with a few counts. CDR3 residues: CATSESRGTGELFF. DNA for the CDR3: TGTGCCACCAGTGAAAGCCGGGGGACCGGGGAGCTGTTTTTT. The chain uses TRBV24-1 and TRBJ2-2; a possible D gene is TRBD2 (6 bases). Trimming took 4 bases from V and 5 from J, leaving 10 bases between them. The germline V gene encodes CDR1 KGHDR and CDR2 SFDVKD. CDR3 length: 14 amino acids.

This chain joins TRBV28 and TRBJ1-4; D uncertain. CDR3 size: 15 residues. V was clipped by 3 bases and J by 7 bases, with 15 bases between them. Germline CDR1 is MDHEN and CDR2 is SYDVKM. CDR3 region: CASSLWGRNTEKLFF. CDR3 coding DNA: TGTGCCAGCAGTTTGTGGGGTAGGAATACTGAAAAACTGTTTTTT.

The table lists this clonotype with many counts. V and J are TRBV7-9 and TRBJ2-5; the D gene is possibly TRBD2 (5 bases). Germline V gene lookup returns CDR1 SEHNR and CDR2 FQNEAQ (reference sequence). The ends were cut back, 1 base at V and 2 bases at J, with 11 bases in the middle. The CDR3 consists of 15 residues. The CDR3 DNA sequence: TGTGCCAGCAGCTTAGAGGCAGGACTGCAAGAGACCCAGTACTTC. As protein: CASSLEAGLQETQYF.

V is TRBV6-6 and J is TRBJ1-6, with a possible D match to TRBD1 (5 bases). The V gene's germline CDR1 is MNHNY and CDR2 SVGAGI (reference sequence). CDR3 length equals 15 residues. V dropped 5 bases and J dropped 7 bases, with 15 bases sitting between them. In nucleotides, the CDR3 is TGTGCCAGCAGTCCACTGCAGGGAACGAATTCACCCCTCCACTTT. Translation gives CASSPLQGTNSPLHF.

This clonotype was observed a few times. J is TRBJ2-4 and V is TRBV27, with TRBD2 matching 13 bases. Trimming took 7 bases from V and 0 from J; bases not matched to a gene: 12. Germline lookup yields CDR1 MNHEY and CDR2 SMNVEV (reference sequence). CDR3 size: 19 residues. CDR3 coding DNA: TGTGCCAGCACCAAACTAATCGGGACTAGCGGGGTAGCCAAAAACATTCAGTACTTC. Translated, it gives CASTKLIGTSGVAKNIQYF.

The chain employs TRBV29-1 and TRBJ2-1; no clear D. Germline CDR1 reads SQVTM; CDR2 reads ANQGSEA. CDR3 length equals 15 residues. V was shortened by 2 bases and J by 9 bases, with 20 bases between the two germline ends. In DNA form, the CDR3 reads TGCAGCGTTGAATCTCTAAGGCGGCGACACGGTGAGCAGTTCTTC. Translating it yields CSVESLRRRHGEQFF.